Presented here are 17 T cell receptor beta chains from one specimen sequenced in a study of cytomegalovirus exposure and HLA in healthy donors. Measured with immunoSEQ multiplex PCR; TCRdb has only the in-frame clones, and not every one. This sample has fewer than 85,000 clones, with about 95% found just once. Sequenced: PBMCs. Every receptor here comes from a woman under 30 in good health and CMV-seronegative.

This chain joins TRBV9 and TRBJ1-2; D is uncertain. CDR3 size: 16 residues. Trimming took 0 bases from V and 2 from J, leaving 14 bases between them. CDR1 is SGDLS and CDR2 is YYNGEE in the germline V gene. CDR3 sequence reads: CASSVEEAVINYGYTF. The CDR3 region has the DNA TGTGCCAGCAGCGTAGAGGAGGCAGTGATCAACTATGGCTACACCTTC.

The CDR3 nucleotides read TGTGCCAGCAGCTTAGTTGGCGGGACAGAAGGAAGAAGAAACACCATATATTTT. Its translation: CASSLVGGTEGRRNTIYF. V and J are TRBV7-2 and TRBJ1-3; 7 positions agree with TRBD1. V lost 1 base to trimming and J lost 5 bases; unmatched junction nucleotides: 14. The CDR3 spans 18 residues. CDR1 and CDR2 (germline): SGHTA, FQGNSA.

The chain is built from TRBV5-6 and TRBJ2-3; 11 positions match TRBD1. Germline V CDR1 and CDR2: SGHDT, YYEEEE. Unmatched junction bases numbered 3, after V lost 3 bases and J lost 3 bases. The CDR3 is made up of 15 amino acids. In DNA, the CDR3 is TGTGCCAGCAGCTGGAGGGACAGGGGGACAGATACGCAGTATTTT. Translated, it gives CASSWRDRGTDTQYF.

The chain combines TRBV15 with TRBJ2-7; D gene uncertain. V lost 0 bases, J lost 3 bases, and 9 bases lay in between. This CDR3 region has 14 residues. From germline, CDR1 is LNHNV and CDR2 YYDKDF (reference sequence). The CDR3 bases are TGTGCCACCAGCAGAGATCAGGATAACTACGAGCAGTACTTC. This codes for CATSRDQDNYEQYF.

In DNA form, the CDR3 reads TGTGCCAGCAGGTTGACAGGGTCTGGAAACACCATATATTTT. It yields the protein CASRLTGSGNTIYF. The chain carries TRBV25-1 and TRBJ1-3, with 7 bases identical to TRBD1. CDR1 is MGHDK and CDR2 is SYGVNS in the germline V gene. V dropped 6 bases and J dropped 1; count of bases not matched to a gene: 3. The CDR3 covers 14 residues.

The CDR3 nucleotides read TGTGCCAGCAGTGAGAGGGGGTTAGGTGAAGCTTTCTTT. Translating it yields CASSERGLGEAFF. The chain employs TRBV2 and TRBJ1-1, with D possibly being TRBD1 (6 bases). CDR3 size: 13 residues. Germline assignment: CDR1 SNHLY and CDR2 FYNNEI. Between the trimmed V and J ends, which lost 3 bases and 7 bases, there was a span of 12 bases.

This chain connects TRBV5-1 to TRBJ2-7; 11 bases match TRBD2. The CDR3 runs to 15 residues. V shed 5 bases, J shed 2 bases, and the junction held 6 bases outside the gene matches. The germline gives CDR1 SGHRS, CDR2 YFSETQ. The CDR3 is CASRTTSGGPYEQYF. The CDR3 DNA is TGCGCCAGCAGAACCACTAGCGGGGGACCCTACGAGCAGTACTTC. Full variable domain (rest looked up from reference TRBV5-1 and TRBJ2-7): KAGVTQTPRYLIKTRGQQVTLSCSPISGHRSVSWYQQTPGQGLQFLFEYFSETQRNKGNFPGRFSGRQFSNSRSEMNVSTLELGDSALYLCASRTTSGGPYEQYFGPGTRLTVT.

The chain combines TRBV10-3 with TRBJ1-4; 10 nucleotides match TRBD1. J was trimmed by 7 bases and V by 11 bases; bases with no gene match: 7. The CDR3 loop spans 13 amino acids. Germline assignment: CDR1 ENHRY and CDR2 SYGVKD. This CDR3 is CAAGTGEGEKLFF. The CDR3 nucleotides are TGTGCCGCAGGGACAGGGGAGGGTGAAAAACTGTTTTTT.

This sequence joins TRBV6-8 and TRBJ2-5, with TRBD2 matching over 7 bases. The DNA end is a closer match to TRBJ2-7, so the J assignment may be wrong. Germline CDR1 reads MNHGY; CDR2 reads SAAAGT. CDR3 length: 17 amino acids. The CDR3 protein is CASSYSMGRGSSYEQYF. CDR3 DNA: TGTGCCAGCAGTTACTCGATGGGGCGGGGGAGCTCCTACGAGCAGTACTTC.

The chain couples TRBV28 to TRBJ1-5, with 8 bases identical to TRBD1. The CDR3 is 14 amino acids. The junction had 10 bases not matched to a gene; V was cut back by 10 bases and J by 5 bases. Looked up from germline, CDR1 is MDHEN and CDR2 is SYDVKM. In nucleotides, the CDR3 is TGTGCCACCACCCTTTACAGGGGGTATCAGCCCCAGCATTTT. It is translated as CATTLYRGYQPQHF.

V gene TRBV9 combines with J gene TRBJ2-1; 8 nucleotides align to TRBD1. Trimming cost V 0 bases and J 7 bases; bases outside gene matches: 3. Germline CDR1 reads SGDLS; CDR2 reads YYNGEE. The CDR3 runs 14 residues. The CDR3 region is CASSVVQGVNEQFF. The CDR3 coding sequence is TGTGCCAGCAGCGTAGTACAGGGGGTAAATGAGCAGTTCTTC.

The V call is TRBV7-6, the J call TRBJ2-6; D gene uncertain. The germline V gene has CDR1 SGHVS and CDR2 FNYEAQ. V was pared by 2 bases and J by 5 bases, with 4 bases between. This CDR3 is 13 amino acids long. Here the CDR3 DNA reads TGTGCCAGCAGCTTACAGAGGGCCAACGTCCTGACTTTC. Amino acid sequence: CASSLQRANVLTF. Full variable domain (outside the CDR3, taken from reference TRBV7-6 and TRBJ2-6): GAGVSQSPRYKVTKRGQDVALRCDPISGHVSLYWYRQALGQGPEFLTYFNYEAQQDKSGLPNDRFSAERPEGSISTLTIQRTEQRDSAMYRCASSLQRANVLTFGAGSRLTVL.

The J gene is TRBJ1-6, the V gene TRBV7-9; 7 bases align to TRBD1. J gave up 7 bases and V 5 bases, and 8 bases lay outside the gene matches. CDR1 is SEHNR, CDR2 FQNEAQ, per germline (reference sequence). CDR3 length equals 15 residues. As DNA, the CDR3 is TGTGCCAGCAGCCGATGGACAGGTGGAAATTCACCCCTCCACTTT. This encodes CASSRWTGGNSPLHF.

This clone occurred once. This chain connects TRBV28 to TRBJ2-7; 9 nucleotides agree with TRBD1. This CDR3 has 12 residues. CDR1 and CDR2 (germline): MDHEN, SYDVKM. The CDR3 is CAVTGGTYEQYF. The CDR3 region has the DNA TGTGCGGTGACAGGGGGGACCTACGAGCAGTACTTC.

The V and J genes are TRBV19 and TRBJ2-3; TRBD1 aligns across 7 bases. The J segment lost 0 bases and the V segment lost 5 bases, leaving 5 bases of the junction unmatched. Germline V CDR1 and CDR2: LNHDA, SQIVND (reference sequence). The length of the CDR3 is 15 residues. CDR3: CASSPTGWSTDTQYF. The CDR3 DNA reads TGTGCCAGTAGTCCGACAGGGTGGAGCACAGATACGCAGTATTTT.

The CDR3 DNA reads as TGTGCCAGCAGCAAAAACCAGGGGGTTCGGGGCACTGAAGCTTTCTTT. This encodes CASSKNQGVRGTEAFF. The V and J genes are TRBV7-8 and TRBJ1-1; 7 nucleotides match TRBD1. The CDR3 totals 16 residues. Germline V CDR1 and CDR2: SGHVS, FQNEAQ. The V and J ends lost 5 bases and 4 bases, in that order; junction bases with no gene match: 13.

This clone was observed a few times. The chain joins TRBV12-1 to TRBJ1-1; the table's D call, TRBD1, was not checked against the DNA. TRBV12-1 is shown as a pseudogene. The CDR3 has 15 amino acids. The CDR3 DNA sequence: TGTGCCAGCAGCTTTGCGGGACAGGGGGCCACTGAAGCTTTCTTT. The encoded protein is CASSFAGQGATEAFF.